This T cell receptor (beta chain) was observed in a study of T-cell memory formation after mild COVID-19. Findings and limits, study-wide: Shrinking CD4+ clones resided mostly in CM and EM, and CD8+ ones in EMRA.

The V and J ends lost 9 bases and 0 bases respectively, with 6 bases between them. Germline CDR1 and CDR2: MNHNS and SASEGT. The CDR3 spans 12 residues. In its sample, this clonotype was seen many times. Antigen specificity is unknown. TCR alpha and TCR beta cDNA libraries carrying sample barcodes and UMIs came from 5'RACE with constant-segment primers. TCRdb re-derived calls from the 5' RACE reads in MiXCR, one entry per CDR3 protein. The sample includes just over 50,000 distinct CDR3 sequences, roughly a tenth seen only once; the top ten take 12%. This sequence joins TRBV6-1 and TRBJ1-5; no clear D gene. The specimen was PBMCs or a T cell subset sorted from them (not recorded which). The clonotype was recovered from an adult woman who had mild COVID-19 (a few samples of this study predate the infection). Cell type and time point are not known. CDR3 DNA sequence: TGTGCCAGTACTGATAGCAATCAGCCCCAGCATTTT. Translation: CASTDSNQPQHF.